This T cell receptor beta chain was profiled in a study of blood T cells in healthy people across ages (dated by TCRdb to between 2014 and 2017). Regarding the study in general: In model experiments, roughly one uniquely barcoded TCR beta cDNA molecule per two T cells was captured by template switching. The study measured age-related changes in TCR beta repertoire diversity using deep sequencing normalized with unique cDNA molecular identifiers. Four age groups were formed from the donors: young (average roughly 16 years), middle-aged (just under 40), aged (about 62) and long-lived (roughly 88). To avoid experimental bias, donors of different ages were randomly spread across the sequencing lanes. The study analyzed two additional independent replicas of 1 million unique cDNA reads from the same blood draw for two donors, one aged 18 to 30 and one aged 80 or older.

The full study reports these points: The CMV infection status of donors was not known, potentially confounding age-related changes in expanded clonotypes. Total diversity estimates from one million sequenced T cells were considered lower bounds and underestimates. As age increased, observed TCR beta diversity per million T cells dropped in a roughly linear way, and a significant reduction was already evident by age about 36. Bulk unsorted PBMC profiling prevented conclusive comparison of naive and antigen-experienced compartments. The long-lived group showed more naive CD4+ T cells, fewer expanded clones and increased TCR diversity than the aged group, suggesting age selection. The percentage of naive T cells measured by flow cytometry correlated strongly with observed TCR beta diversity.

Including cysteine and phenylalanine, the CDR3 has 16 amino acids. Only the CDR3 DNA is retained, 48 bases long and in frame from the first base. CDR1 and CDR2, per the germline V gene, are MDHEN and SYDVKM. V and J are trimmed by 3 bases and 1 base, and the gene matches miss 8 bases of the junction. On this clonotype: The antigen this receptor binds is unknown. No qualities accompany the bases; no much larger clone lies one base away.

The donors were roughly 38 Caucasian individuals from Russia, aged roughly 6 to 100 years, who were systemically healthy. Each donor gave around 9.8 milliliters of peripheral blood, collected into EDTA-treated Vacutainer tubes. Ficoll-Paque density-gradient centrifugation was used to isolate PBMCs, with at least 6.5 million per sample. Total RNA was extracted from PBMCs with Trizol reagent, with at least 5 micrograms obtained per sample. For every donor, an aliquot of PBMCs went through flow cytometry to measure the percentages of naive CD45RAhigh/CD27high T cells. Library preparation was by 5' RACE. This sample was sequenced with an Illumina HiSeq 2500. A second PCR of roughly 6 to 11 cycles was run with a J-beta primer mix and a sample-barcoded 5' primer. A template-switch 5' adaptor carrying 12 random nucleotides introduced a unique molecular identifier onto each TCR beta cDNA molecule. Each sample yielded at least 2.5 million CDR3-containing paired-end reads. All of the RNA was converted into first-strand cDNA using the Mint cDNA synthesis kit, with a TRBC-specific oligonucleotide serving as the primer. All cDNA was treated with uracil-DNA glycosylase and then went through a first 18-cycle PCR with the universal primers M1SS and BC2_uni_R. In the source study's methods: Each sample was normalized by randomly selecting 1 million high-quality reads, each carrying a distinct molecular identifier. Instead of being binned into consensus sequences, reads that shared molecular identifiers were thrown out. MiTCR, set to a Q25 quality threshold and the strictest error-elimination algorithm, was used for CDR3 identification, clonotype clustering and error correction. A nonparametric unseen species model using Euler transformation provided a lower-bound estimate of total TCR beta diversity. Using fastp trimming at Q25 and MiXCR clonotype assembly, TCRdb reanalyzed the public sequencing data and kept in-frame beta chains. Each entry merges the rows of one CDR3 protein and shows their most common DNA and genes. For this entry, the V and J calls and clone size follow TCRdb and not the study's own pipeline. The sample yields over 1,200,000 distinct CDR3 sequences; 55% to 75% were counted once. The ten largest make up 6.5% to 8% of the sample.

This clonotype was sampled from a man between 18 and 29 years old in good health. The sample was blood. The rearrangement combines TRBV28 with TRBJ2-5; 7 bases in between match TRBD1. The nucleotide sequence reads as follows: TGTGCCAGCAGTTTCTACACAGGGGCTACCCAAGAGACCCAGTACTTC. It is translated as CASSFYTGATQETQYF. When the CDR3 is completed using the reference TRBV28 and TRBJ2-5 genes on either side, the full variable domain is DVKVTQSSRYLVKRTGEKVFLECVQDMDHENMFWYRQDPGLGLRLIYFSYDVKMKEKGDIPEGYSVSREKKERFSLILESASTNQTSMYLCASSFYTGATQETQYFGPGTRLLVL.